This T cell receptor (beta chain) was found in a study of shared clonotypes between healthy human individuals. Findings of the study overall: Sharing across several donors was seen in 4% to 5.5% of naive CD4 clonotypes.

On this clone: The antigen remains undetermined. Within the sample, other DNA sequences also encode this same CDR3.

Profiling relied on immunoSEQ multiplex PCR, and the TCRdb table lists in-frame clones only, not all of them. The repertoire holds roughly 590,000 clones, with 95% to 96% as singletons. In germline, CDR1 is LNHNV, CDR2 YYDKDF (reference sequence). This CDR3 contains 16 residues. Germline trimming cut 3 bases from V and 2 bases from J; bases unmatched to any gene: 3. CD8 cells regarded as naive lacked CD45RO, were positively chosen for CCR7, and omitted terminally differentiated effector memory CD45RA+ cells. This clonotype was obtained from a woman in her thirties in good health. The specimen sequenced was naive CD8+ T cells sorted from blood. This chain uses TRBV15 with TRBJ1-5, with 11 bases that match TRBD1. CDR3 DNA sequence: TGTGCCACCAGCAGGGACAGGGGGCGCGGCAATCAGCCCCAGCATTTT. Its translation: CATSRDRGRGNQPQHF.